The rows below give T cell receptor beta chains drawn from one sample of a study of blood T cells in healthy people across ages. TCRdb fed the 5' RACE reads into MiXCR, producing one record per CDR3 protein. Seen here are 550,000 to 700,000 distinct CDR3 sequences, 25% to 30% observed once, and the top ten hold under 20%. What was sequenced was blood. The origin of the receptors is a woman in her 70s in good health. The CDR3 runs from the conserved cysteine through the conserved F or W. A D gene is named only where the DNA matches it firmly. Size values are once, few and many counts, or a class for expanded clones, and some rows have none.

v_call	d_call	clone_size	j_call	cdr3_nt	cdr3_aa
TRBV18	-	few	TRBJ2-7	TGTGCCAGCGGCCGGGGGAGGTCCAATTACGAGCAGTACTTC	CASGRGRSNYEQYF
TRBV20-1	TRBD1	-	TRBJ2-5	TGCAGTGCTAGTGCGAGACAGGGGGGGCAAGAGACCCAGTACTTC	CSASARQGGQETQYF
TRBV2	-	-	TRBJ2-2	TGTGCCAGCAGGGAGACAGAGAACACCGGGGAGCTGTTTTTT	CASRETENTGELFF
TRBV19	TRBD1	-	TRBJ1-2	TGTGCCAGTAGTATTGGGACAGGCGCGCGGTATGGCTACACCTTC	CASSIGTGARYGYTF
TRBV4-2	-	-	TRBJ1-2	TGTGCCAGCAGCCCGGGGGACACGTATAACTATGGCTACACCTTC	CASSPGDTYNYGYTF
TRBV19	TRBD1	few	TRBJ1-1	TGTGCCAGTACCGACAGGGCCACGTCGCTCCCTTTCTTT	CASTDRATSLPFF
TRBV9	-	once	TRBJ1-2	TGTGCCAGCAGCGTAGCCCTCGGTGGTACTGACTACACCTTC	CASSVALGGTDYTF
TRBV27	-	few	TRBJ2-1	TGTGCCAGCAGTTTCAGGGATGGCAATGAGCAGTTCTTC	CASSFRDGNEQFF
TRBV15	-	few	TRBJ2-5	TGTGCCACCAGCAGAGATTTGTTAGCAGAGACCCAGTACTTC	CATSRDLLAETQYF
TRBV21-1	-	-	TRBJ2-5	TGTGCCAGCAGTTGGTGGGTACTCGAAGAGACCCAGTACTTC	CASSWWVLEETQYF
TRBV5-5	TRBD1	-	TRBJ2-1	TGTGCCAGCAGCTTGACAGGGGAATCCTACAATGAGCAGTTCTTC	CASSLTGESYNEQFF
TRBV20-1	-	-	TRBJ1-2	TGCAGTGCCAACATCGGGGGCTCCTATGGCTACACCTTC	CSANIGGSYGYTF
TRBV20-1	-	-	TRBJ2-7	TGCAGTGCTAGAGAAGCGGGACAACCCTCCTACGAGCAGTACTTC	CSAREAGQPSYEQYF
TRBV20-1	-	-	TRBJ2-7	TGCAGTGCTAGCGGCCAGGGTAGGTACGAGCAGTACTTC	CSASGQGRYEQYF
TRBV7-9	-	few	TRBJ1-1	TGTGCCAGCAGCACCCGGGGGGGATTGAACACTGAAGCTTTCTTT	CASSTRGGLNTEAFF
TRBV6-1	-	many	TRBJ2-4	TGTGCCAGCACGAGAGGAGGGACCGAAAACATTCAGTACTTC	CASTRGGTENIQYF
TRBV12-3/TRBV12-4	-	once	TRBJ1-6	TGTGCCAGCGGCCCGGCGGGGGGCAAGAGTAATTCACCCCTCCACTTT	CASGPAGGKSNSPLHF
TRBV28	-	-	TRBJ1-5	TGTGCCAGCAAAGGACCCCTCTATAGCAATCAGCCCCAGCATTTT	CASKGPLYSNQPQHF
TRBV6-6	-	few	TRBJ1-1	TGTGCCAGCAGTTACCCGGGGGCGATTAGCACTGAAGCTTTCTTT	CASSYPGAISTEAFF
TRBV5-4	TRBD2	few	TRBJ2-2	TGTGCCAGCAGCTTATTTAGCGGGGGGGCCAACACCGGGGAGCTGTTTTTT	CASSLFSGGANTGELFF
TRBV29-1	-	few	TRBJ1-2	TGCAGCGTTGAAGATAACCAGGGTGCTGGCTACACCTTC	CSVEDNQGAGYTF
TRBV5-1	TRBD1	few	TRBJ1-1	TGCGCCAGCAGCTCACAGGGGGCGGGATCTGAAGCTTTCTTT	CASSSQGAGSEAFF
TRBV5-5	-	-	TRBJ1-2	TGTGCCAGCAGCCTACGGACAGATAACTATGGCTACACCTTC	CASSLRTDNYGYTF
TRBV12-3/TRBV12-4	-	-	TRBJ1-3	TGTGCCAGCAGTATACAGCGAAACACCATATATTTT	CASSIQRNTIYF
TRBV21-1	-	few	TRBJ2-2	TGTGCCAGCAGCAAAGTCCCACAGGGGGCGACCGGGGAGCTGTTTTTT	CASSKVPQGATGELFF
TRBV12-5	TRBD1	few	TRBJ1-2	TGTGCTAGTGCCTTGACAGGGAACTATGGCTACACCTTC	CASALTGNYGYTF
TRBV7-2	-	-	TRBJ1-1	TGTGCCAGCAGCTTAGACGGGGTTGGTGAAGCTTTCTTT	CASSLDGVGEAFF
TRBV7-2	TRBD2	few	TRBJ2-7	TGTGCCAGCAGCCGGGGGGGGGACTCCTACGAGCAGTACTTC	CASSRGGDSYEQYF
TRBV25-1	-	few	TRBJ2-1	TGTGCCAGCAGTGATCATTACGGAGGCTTGGGGCAGTTCTTC	CASSDHYGGLGQFF
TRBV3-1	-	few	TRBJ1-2	TGTGCCAGCAGCCAAGGGCAGGGGAAGGTTGGCTACACCTTC	CASSQGQGKVGYTF
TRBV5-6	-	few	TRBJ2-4	TGTGCCAGCAGCTGGAGGTCCGTAGCCAAAAACATTCAGTACTTC	CASSWRSVAKNIQYF
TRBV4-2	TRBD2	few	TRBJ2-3	TGTGCCAGCAGCCAACTTCGAGCGGGAGCTACAGATACGCAGTATTTT	CASSQLRAGATDTQYF
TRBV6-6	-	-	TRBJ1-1	TGTGCCAGCAGTTACGTGGGGCGGAACACTGAAGCTTTCTTT	CASSYVGRNTEAFF
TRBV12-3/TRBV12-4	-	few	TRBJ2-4	TGTGCCAGCAACAAAGAGACAGACCTAGCCAAAAACATTCAGTACTTC	CASNKETDLAKNIQYF
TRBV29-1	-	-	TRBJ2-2	TGCAGCGTTGAAGATCGGAGGGGTAGCGCCGGGGAGCTGTTTTTT	CSVEDRRGSAGELFF
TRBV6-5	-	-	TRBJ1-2	TGTGCCTCATCGAACGCCAGGCTGGGGGGCTACACCTTC	CASSNARLGGYTF
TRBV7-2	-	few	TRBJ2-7	TGTGCCAGCAGCTTACAGGGATCCCACTACGAGCAGTACTTC	CASSLQGSHYEQYF
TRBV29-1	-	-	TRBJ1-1	TGCAGCGGAGAAGAGGGGACTGAAGCTTTCTTT	CSGEEGTEAFF
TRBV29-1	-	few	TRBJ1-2	TGCAGCGTTACTCCTCAGGGAGGCTCTGGCTACACCTTC	CSVTPQGGSGYTF
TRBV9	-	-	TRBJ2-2	TGTGCCAGCAGCGTAATCCAGGCCGGGGAGCTGTTTTTT	CASSVIQAGELFF
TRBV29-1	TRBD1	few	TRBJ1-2	TGCAGCTCAAATACCGGGACAGACTATGGCTACACCTTC	CSSNTGTDYGYTF
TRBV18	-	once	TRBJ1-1	TGTGCCAGCTCACCGTCAACCTTGAACACTGAAGCTTTCTTT	CASSPSTLNTEAFF
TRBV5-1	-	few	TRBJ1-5	TGCGCCAGCAGAGAGGGGAGTAATCAGCCCCAGCATTTT	CASREGSNQPQHF
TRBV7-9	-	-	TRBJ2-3	TGTGCCAGCAGCCCCGGGTGGAATACGCAGTATTTT	CASSPGWNTQYF
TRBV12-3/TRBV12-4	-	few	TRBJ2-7	TGTGCCAGCAGCCGACAGGGCGGGGGCTACGAGCAGTACTTC	CASSRQGGGYEQYF
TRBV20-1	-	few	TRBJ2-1	TGCAGTGTAGCGGTCACGGTCCACAATGAGCAGTTCTTC	CSVAVTVHNEQFF
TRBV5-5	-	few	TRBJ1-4	TGTGCCAGCAGCTTGTCCCATGGTCCTAATGAAAAACTGTTTTTT	CASSLSHGPNEKLFF
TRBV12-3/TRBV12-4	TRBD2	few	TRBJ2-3	TGTGCCAGCAGTTTTAAGACTAGCGGTGCCACTAGCACAGATACGCAGTATTTT	CASSFKTSGATSTDTQYF
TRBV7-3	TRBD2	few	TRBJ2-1	TGTGCCAGCAGCTCGGGACTAGCGGGGGCACGAAATGAGCAGTTCTTC	CASSSGLAGARNEQFF
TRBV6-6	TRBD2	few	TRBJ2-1	TGTGCCAGCAGCCGACCTTCAGCGGGGGGCTACAATGAGCAGTTCTTC	CASSRPSAGGYNEQFF
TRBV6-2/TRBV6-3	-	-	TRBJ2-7	TGTGCCAGCAGGGGACCGGGGACCTCCTACGAGCAGTACTTC	CASRGPGTSYEQYF